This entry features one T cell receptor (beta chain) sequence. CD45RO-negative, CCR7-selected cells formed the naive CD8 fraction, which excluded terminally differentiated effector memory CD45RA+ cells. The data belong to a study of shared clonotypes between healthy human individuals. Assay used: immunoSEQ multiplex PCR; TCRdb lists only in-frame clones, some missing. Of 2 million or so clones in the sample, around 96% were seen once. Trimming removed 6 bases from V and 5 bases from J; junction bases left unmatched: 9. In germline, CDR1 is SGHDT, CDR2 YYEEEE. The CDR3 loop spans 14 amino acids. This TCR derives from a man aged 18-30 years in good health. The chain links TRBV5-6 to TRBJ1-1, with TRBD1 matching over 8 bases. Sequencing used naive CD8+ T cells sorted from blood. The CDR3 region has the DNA TGTGCCAGCACCCCAGGGGGCGCGCCAACTGAAGCTTTCTTT. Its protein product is CASTPGGAPTEAFF.